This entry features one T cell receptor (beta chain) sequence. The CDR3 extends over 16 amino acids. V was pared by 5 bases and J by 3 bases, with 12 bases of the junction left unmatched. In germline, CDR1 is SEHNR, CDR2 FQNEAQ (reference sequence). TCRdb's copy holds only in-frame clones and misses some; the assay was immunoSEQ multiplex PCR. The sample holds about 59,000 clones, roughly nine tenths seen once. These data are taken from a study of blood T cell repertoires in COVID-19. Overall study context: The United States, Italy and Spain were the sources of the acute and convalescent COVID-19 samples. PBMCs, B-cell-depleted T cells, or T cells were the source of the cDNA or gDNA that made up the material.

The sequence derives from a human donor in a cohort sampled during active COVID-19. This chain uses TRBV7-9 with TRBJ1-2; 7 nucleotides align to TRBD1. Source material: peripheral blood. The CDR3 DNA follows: TGTGCCAGCAGCGGCCGGACAGGCCCCACCGACTATGGCTACACCTTC. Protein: CASSGRTGPTDYGYTF.